This TCR beta chain was recorded in a study of T cell changes during pregnancy in multiple sclerosis. Repertoires were generated with immunoSEQ multiplex PCR, while TCRdb's copy carries only in-frame clones and drops some. Of tens of thousands of clones detected, 91% appear once; the ten largest clones hold 0.55% to 0.85%. The V gene's germline CDR1 is SGHRS and CDR2 YFSETQ. CDR3 length: 14 residues. Germline trimming cut 4 bases from V and 2 bases from J; bases unmatched to any gene: 6. V gene TRBV5-1 combines with J gene TRBJ2-7; TRBD1 agrees at 7 bases. The sample was peripheral blood, taken in the third trimester of pregnancy. The receptor was isolated from a female donor in good health, enrolled as a control in a pregnancy study. In nucleotides, the CDR3 is TGCGCCAGCAGCCCCCGGGACAGTACCTACGAGCAGTACTTC. Translating gives CASSPRDSTYEQYF.